This entry features one T cell receptor beta chain sequence. Antigen unknown. Here immunoSEQ multiplex PCR was the method, and the copy in TCRdb shows in-frame clones only, minus some. The table includes approximately 3,700 clones, roughly 60% detected once. This specimen comes from a study of tumor-infiltrating lymphocytes in localized non-small cell lung cancer. Study-level background: Tumor tissue and non-adjacent uninvolved lung came from each patient.

Germline CDR1 LNHDA, CDR2 SQIVND (reference sequence). V was clipped by 3 bases and J by 5 bases, with 11 bases between them. CDR3 length: 14 residues. Broader study findings: Not all patients were TCR sequenced, owing to tissue quantity. Tumors had more T cell infiltration than uninvolved lung, per TCRbeta sequencing and CD3 counts. Immunotypes IM1 and IM2 had similar TCR-derived T-cell fractions.

J is TRBJ2-1 and V is TRBV19; TRBD2 is a possible D gene (7 bases). Sequenced: uninvolved lung tissue not adjacent to the tumor. The receptor comes from a human donor with non-small cell lung cancer. The CDR3, as DNA: TGTGCCAGTAGTATGTTAGGGGGGGACAATGAGCAGTTCTTC. Translation: CASSMLGGDNEQFF.